This T cell receptor (beta chain) was retrieved from a study of T cells in Graves' hyperthyroidism and ophthalmopathy. Overall study findings and caveats: Expanded thyroid clonotypes (above 0.001) were mostly also found in blood.

The CDR3 runs to 13 residues. J was trimmed by 4 bases and V by 7 bases; bases with no gene match: 6. Germline lookup yields CDR1 DFQATT and CDR2 SNEGSKA (reference sequence). This clonotype has more than one count but fewer than ten. The antigen is undetermined. Amplified regions were TCR beta CDR3 sequences from RNA transcripts. A set of HTBI primers served as the primers for a first-round RT-PCR of the TCR CDR3. One entry per CDR3 protein, called by TCRdb with MiXCR from the multiplex PCR reads. Among 500,000 to 650,000 distinct CDR3 sequences listed, roughly 14% were seen once. This TCR was recovered from a woman in her forties or fifties with Graves' ophthalmopathy. The sample taken for sequencing was blood. The chain is built from TRBV20-1 and TRBJ1-4; 7 bases match TRBD1. CDR3 in amino acids: CSVWDSDNEKLFF. The CDR3 DNA follows: TGCAGTGTTTGGGACAGCGATAATGAAAAACTGTTTTTT.